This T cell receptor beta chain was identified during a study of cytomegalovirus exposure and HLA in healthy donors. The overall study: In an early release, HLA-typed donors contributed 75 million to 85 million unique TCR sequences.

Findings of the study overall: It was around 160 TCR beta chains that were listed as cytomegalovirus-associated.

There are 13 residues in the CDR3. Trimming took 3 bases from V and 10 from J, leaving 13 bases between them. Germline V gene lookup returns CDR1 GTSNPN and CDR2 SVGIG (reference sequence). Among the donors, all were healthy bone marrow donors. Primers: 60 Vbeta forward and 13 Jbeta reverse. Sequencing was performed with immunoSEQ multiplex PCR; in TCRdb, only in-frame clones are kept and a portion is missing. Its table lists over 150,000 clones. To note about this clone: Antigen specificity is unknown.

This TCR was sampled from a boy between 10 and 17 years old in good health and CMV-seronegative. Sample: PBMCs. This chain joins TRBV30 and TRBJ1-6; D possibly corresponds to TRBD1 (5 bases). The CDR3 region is CAWSPTVGSPLHF. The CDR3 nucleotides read TGTGCCTGGAGCCCGACAGTAGGATCACCCCTCCACTTT.